This T cell receptor (beta chain) was sequenced in a study of blood T cell repertoires in COVID-19. The protocol was immunoSEQ multiplex PCR, while the TCRdb copy is restricted to in-frame clones and leaves out a portion. Of 95,000 to 150,000 clones in the sample, 82% were seen once. Germline CDR1 SEHNR, CDR2 FQNEAQ (reference sequence). There are 15 residues in the CDR3. V lost 1 base, J lost 4 bases, and 13 bases lay in between. Sample: peripheral blood. The receptor was derived from a woman between 70 and 85 years old with acute or convalescent COVID-19. The chain employs TRBV7-9 and TRBJ1-1, with no clear D. CDR3 sequence: CASSLDRGFGTEAFF. CDR3 nucleotides: TGTGCCAGCAGCTTAGATCGGGGATTTGGCACTGAAGCTTTCTTT.